This T cell receptor beta chain was observed in a study of blood T cell repertoires in COVID-19. There are 13 residues in the CDR3. Trimming cost V 6 bases and J 8 bases, with 16 bases left between them. Germline CDR1 is WSHSY and CDR2 is SAAADI. In the source study's methods: Nucleated cell counts were estimated from reference gene primer amplification. This table comes from immunoSEQ multiplex PCR, and its TCRdb copy is limited to in-frame clones, with some not included. The D gene and trimming were derived from the DNA, and the V and J assignments and clone size from that table. The sample has approximately 92,000 clones, 80% to 85% seen once. The sample holds one count of this clone.

V is TRBV10-2 and J is TRBJ1-2; maybe TRBD1 (5 bases). Sequencing was carried out using peripheral blood. This TCR was sampled from a man between 65 and 79 years old with active or convalescent COVID-19. The CDR3 sequence is CASRARGGLGYTF. As DNA, the CDR3 is TGCGCCAGCAGGGCTCGGGGGGGGTTAGGCTACACCTTC.